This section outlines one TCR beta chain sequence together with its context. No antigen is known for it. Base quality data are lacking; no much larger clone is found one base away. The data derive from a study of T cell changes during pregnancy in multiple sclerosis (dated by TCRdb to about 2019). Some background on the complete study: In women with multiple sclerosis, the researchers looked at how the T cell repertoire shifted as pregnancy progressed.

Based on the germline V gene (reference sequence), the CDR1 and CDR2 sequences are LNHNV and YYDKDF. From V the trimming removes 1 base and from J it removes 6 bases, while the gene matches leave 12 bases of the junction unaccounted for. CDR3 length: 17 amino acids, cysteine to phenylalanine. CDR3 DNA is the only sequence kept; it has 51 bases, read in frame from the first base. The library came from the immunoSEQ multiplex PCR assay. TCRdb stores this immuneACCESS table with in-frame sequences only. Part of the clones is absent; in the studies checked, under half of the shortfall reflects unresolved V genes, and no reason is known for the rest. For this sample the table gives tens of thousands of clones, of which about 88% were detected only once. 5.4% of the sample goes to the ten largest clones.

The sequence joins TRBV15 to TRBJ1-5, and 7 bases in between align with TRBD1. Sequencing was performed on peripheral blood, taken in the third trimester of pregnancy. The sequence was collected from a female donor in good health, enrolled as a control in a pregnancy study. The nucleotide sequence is TGTGCCACCAGCAGAGTCGGAGGGGGCGCAACCGGTCAGCCCCAGCATTTT. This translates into CATSRVGGGATGQPQHF.